Each of the 18 T cell receptor beta chains below was sequenced from the same sample in a study of shared clonotypes between healthy human individuals. The table came from immunoSEQ multiplex PCR; TCRdb's copy has only in-frame clones and leaves some out. The table includes 650,000 to 750,000 clones, roughly 78% detected once. The sample consisted of memory CD4+ T cells sorted from blood. Specified subset: CD45RA-negative fraction. The receptors originated from a woman younger than 45 in good health.

V gene TRBV11-1 combines with J gene TRBJ2-7; maybe TRBD1 (5 bases). There are 14 residues in the CDR3. V lost 2 bases and J 5 bases, leaving 13 bases between the germline ends. Germline loops: CDR1 SGHAT, CDR2 FQDESV (reference sequence). The DNA of the CDR3 is TGTGCCAGCAGCTTATTGCAGGGCATCAACGAGCAGTACTTC. Its protein product is CASSLLQGINEQYF.

This clone was recorded once. This chain links TRBV5-4 with TRBJ1-2; the D gene is possibly TRBD1 (5 bases). Trimming shortened V by 0 bases and J by 7 bases, and 13 bases separated the two germline ends. Germline V gene lookup returns CDR1 SGHNT and CDR2 YYREEE (reference sequence). CDR3 length equals 14 residues. The CDR3 region has the DNA TGTGCCAGCAGCTTGGCCGGAGGGGTTTTTGGCTACACCTTC. This sequence encodes CASSLAGGVFGYTF.

V usage is TRBV9 and J usage is TRBJ2-6; 14 nucleotides agree with TRBD2. This CDR3 spans 19 amino acids. Germline V gene lookup returns CDR1 SGDLS and CDR2 YYNGEE. With 3 bases clipped from V and 2 bases from J, the junction kept 7 bases outside the gene matches. The CDR3 here is CASSAPGLAGVAGANVLTF. Written as DNA, the CDR3 is TGTGCCAGCAGCGCGCCGGGACTAGCGGGAGTAGCTGGGGCCAACGTCCTGACTTTC. The full variable domain, rest sourced from reference TRBV9 and TRBJ2-6, is DSGVTQTPKHLITATGQRVTLRCSPRSGDLSVYWYQQSLDQGLQFLIQYYNGEERAKGNILERFSAQQFPDLHSELNLSSLELGDSALYFCASSAPGLAGVAGANVLTFGAGSRLTVL.

V and J are TRBV7-6 and TRBJ2-7, with a weak D call TRBD2 (5 bases). Per germline, CDR1 SGHVS and CDR2 FNYEAQ. V gave up 1 base and J gave up 3 bases, with 13 bases separating them. This CDR3 is 15 amino acids long. CDR3 coding DNA: TGTGCCAGCAGCTTAGGAGGAGGATTATACTACGAGCAGTACTTC. This translates into CASSLGGGLYYEQYF. Full variable domain (rest looked up from reference TRBV7-6 and TRBJ2-7): GAGVSQSPRYKVTKRGQDVALRCDPISGHVSLYWYRQALGQGPEFLTYFNYEAQQDKSGLPNDRFSAERPEGSISTLTIQRTEQRDSAMYRCASSLGGGLYYEQYFGPGTRLTVT.

V gene TRBV11-3 combines with J gene TRBJ2-1; tentative D call: TRBD2 (6 bases). The CDR3 is 14 amino acids. The V gene's germline CDR1 is SGHNT and CDR2 YENEEA. V lost 5 bases to trimming and J lost 5 bases, with 13 bases between them. In DNA, the CDR3 is TGTGCCAGCAGCGTTAGCGGAGCCGACAATGAGCAGTTCTTC. This encodes CASSVSGADNEQFF.

The chain is built from TRBV7-6 and TRBJ2-3; D is ambiguous. This CDR3 has 12 amino acids. V lost 0 bases, J lost 2 bases, and 0 bases lay in between. From germline, CDR1 is SGHVS and CDR2 FNYEAQ. The CDR3 sequence: CASSLATDTQYF. The CDR3 DNA is TGTGCCAGCAGCTTAGCCACAGATACGCAGTATTTT. Variable domain in full (rest from reference TRBV7-6 and TRBJ2-3): GAGVSQSPRYKVTKRGQDVALRCDPISGHVSLYWYRQALGQGPEFLTYFNYEAQQDKSGLPNDRFSAERPEGSISTLTIQRTEQRDSAMYRCASSLATDTQYFGPGTRLTVL.

V is TRBV5-1 and J is TRBJ2-1; TRBD2 agrees at 8 bases. CDR3 size: 17 residues. With 4 bases clipped from V and 2 bases from J, the junction kept 11 bases outside the gene matches. Germline values: CDR1 SGHRS, CDR2 YFSETQ. The DNA of the CDR3 is TGCGCCAGCAGCCCCCTTTCTAGCGGGCGGACCTACAATGAGCAGTTCTTC. Protein product: CASSPLSSGRTYNEQFF.

A single count supports this clone. The rearrangement joins TRBV28 to TRBJ1-5; 11 positions match TRBD1. The trim removed 2 bases at V and 6 bases at J, leaving 9 bases unmatched. Germline V gene data show CDR1 as MDHEN and CDR2 as SYDVKM. The CDR3 runs 17 residues. CDR3: CASSLAGTGGVGQPQHF. The CDR3 coding sequence is TGTGCCAGCAGTTTAGCTGGGACAGGGGGAGTGGGTCAGCCCCAGCATTTT.

The chain has TRBV10-1 and TRBJ1-1; the D is unclear. V was pared by 5 bases and J by 1 base, with 8 bases between. The CDR3 has 13 amino acids. Germline V gives CDR1 WNHNN, CDR2 SYGVQD (reference sequence). The CDR3 coding sequence is TGCGCCAGCAGTAAGACTCCGAACACTGAAGCTTTCTTT. Amino acid sequence: CASSKTPNTEAFF.

This chain links TRBV11-2 with TRBJ1-1; 7 nucleotides align to TRBD1. CDR3 length equals 13 residues. The trim removed 5 bases at V and 5 bases at J, leaving 5 bases unmatched. Germline V gene data show CDR1 as SGHAT and CDR2 as FQNNGV. The CDR3 sequence: CASSTDRVTEAFF. As DNA, the CDR3 is TGTGCCAGCAGCACAGACAGGGTAACTGAAGCTTTCTTT.

This clone was seen a few times. The chain couples TRBV29-1 to TRBJ2-1; a possible D gene is TRBD1 (6 bases). CDR3 size: 13 residues. V was trimmed by 3 bases and J by 3 bases, leaving 9 bases between them. In germline, CDR1 is SQVTM, CDR2 ANQGSEA. The CDR3 protein is CSVEDSFYNEQFF. CDR3 nucleotide sequence: TGCAGCGTTGAGGACAGCTTCTACAATGAGCAGTTCTTC.

The sample holds a few counts of this clone. At the DNA level, this CDR3 is encoded by other sequences in the same sample as well. CDR3 loop: CASSLDGGRTDTQYF. Written as DNA, the CDR3 is TGTGCCAGCAGCTTAGACGGGGGGCGCACAGATACGCAGTATTTT. The rearrangement links TRBV7-9 to TRBJ2-3; maybe TRBD2 (7 bases). V lost 1 base to trimming and J lost 1 base, with 9 bases between them. Germline loops: CDR1 SEHNR, CDR2 FQNEAQ (reference sequence). This CDR3 is 15 amino acids long.

A word on this clone: Since a much larger clone is just one base distant, this may be a read error. Other nucleotide sequences in the sample specify the same CDR3. The chain has TRBV28 and TRBJ2-7; maybe TRBD2 (5 bases). The CDR3 loop spans 12 amino acids. The germline V gene has CDR1 MDHEN and CDR2 SYDVKM. V gave up 6 bases and J gave up 0 bases, with 6 bases separating them. DNA for the CDR3: TGTGCCAGCAGAGGGAGCTCCTACGAGCAGTACTTC. Translation gives CASRGSSYEQYF.

This clone was picked up one time. The chain has TRBV2 and TRBJ2-3; the match to TRBD2 covers 12 bases. CDR3 length: 15 residues. CDR1 is SNHLY and CDR2 is FYNNEI in the germline V gene. With V trimmed by 6 bases and J by 6 bases, 7 bases remained unmatched. The CDR3, as DNA: TGTGCCAGCAGACGACTAGCGGGAGCGTCGGATACGCAGTATTTT. Translating gives CASRRLAGASDTQYF.

This clone showed up many times. Other DNA variants within this sample encode the same CDR3. The chain has TRBV5-1 and TRBJ1-3; D unclear. The V end lost 0 bases, the J end lost 0 bases, and 1 base lay between the germline ends. The germline V gene has CDR1 SGHRS and CDR2 YFSETQ. The CDR3 covers 13 residues. CDR3 loop: CASSLGSGNTIYF. The CDR3, as DNA: TGCGCCAGCAGCTTGGGCTCTGGAAACACCATATATTTT.

The chain is built from TRBV5-1 and TRBJ1-1, with no clear D. The CDR3 spans 12 residues. Per the germline V gene, CDR1 is SGHRS and CDR2 is YFSETQ. Trimming pared 7 bases from V and 1 base from J, leaving 8 bases between. For the CDR3, the DNA is TGCGCCAGCGGGAAGGGGAACACTGAAGCTTTCTTT. It translates to CASGKGNTEAFF.

The rearrangement uses TRBV6-1 and TRBJ2-2; D perhaps matches TRBD2 (5 bases). The CDR3 sequence is 14 residues long. Trimming took off 4 bases at V and 5 bases at J, with 11 bases between the two ends. CDR1 and CDR2 from the germline V gene are MNHNS and SASEGT. The CDR3 protein is CASSVQGGTGELFF. As DNA, the CDR3 is TGTGCCAGCAGTGTACAAGGCGGGACCGGGGAGCTGTTTTTT.

The chain couples TRBV19 to TRBJ1-6, with D hard to call. V shed 2 bases and J shed 8 bases, with 10 bases lying between them. Germline CDR1 and CDR2: LNHDA and SQIVND (reference sequence). This CDR3 has 14 amino acids. DNA of the CDR3: TGTGCCAGTAGTATATTCGGGAGTTATTCACCCCTCCACTTT. Translating gives CASSIFGSYSPLHF. Using reference TRBV19 and TRBJ1-6 for the parts outside the CDR3, the full variable domain is DGGITQSPKYLFRKEGQNVTLSCEQNLNHDAMYWYRQDPGQGLRLIYYSQIVNDFQKGDIAEGYSVSREKKESFPLTVTSAQKNPTAFYLCASSIFGSYSPLHFGNGTRLTVT.